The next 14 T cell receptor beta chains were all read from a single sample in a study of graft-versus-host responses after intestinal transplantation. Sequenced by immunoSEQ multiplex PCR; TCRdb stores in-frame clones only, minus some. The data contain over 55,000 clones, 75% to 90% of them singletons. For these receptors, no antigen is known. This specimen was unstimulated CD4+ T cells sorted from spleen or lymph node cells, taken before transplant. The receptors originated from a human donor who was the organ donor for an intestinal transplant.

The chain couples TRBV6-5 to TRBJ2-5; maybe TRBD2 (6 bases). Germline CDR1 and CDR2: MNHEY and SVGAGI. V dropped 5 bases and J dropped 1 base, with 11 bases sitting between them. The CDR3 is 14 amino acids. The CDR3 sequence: CASSAGRAQETQYF. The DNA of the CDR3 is TGTGCCAGCAGTGCGGGACGGGCCCAAGAGACCCAGTACTTC.

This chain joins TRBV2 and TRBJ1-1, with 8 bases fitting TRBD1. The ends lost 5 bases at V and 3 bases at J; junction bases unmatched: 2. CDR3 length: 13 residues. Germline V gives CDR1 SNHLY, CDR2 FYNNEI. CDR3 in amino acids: CASSQTGDTEAFF. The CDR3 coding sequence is TGTGCCAGCAGTCAGACAGGGGACACTGAAGCTTTCTTT.

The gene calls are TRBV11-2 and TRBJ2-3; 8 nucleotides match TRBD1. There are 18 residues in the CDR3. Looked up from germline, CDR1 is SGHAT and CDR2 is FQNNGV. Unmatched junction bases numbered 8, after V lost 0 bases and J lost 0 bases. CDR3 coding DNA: TGTGCCAGCAGCTTAGAGATCCCGGACAGGGCTAGCACAGATACGCAGTATTTT. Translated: CASSLEIPDRASTDTQYF.

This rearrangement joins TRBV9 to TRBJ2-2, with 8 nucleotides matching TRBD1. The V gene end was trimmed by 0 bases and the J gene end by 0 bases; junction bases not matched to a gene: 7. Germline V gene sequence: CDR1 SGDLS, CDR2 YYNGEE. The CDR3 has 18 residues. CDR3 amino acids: CASSVEDRVDTNTGELFF. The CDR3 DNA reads TGTGCCAGCAGCGTAGAGGACAGGGTAGATACGAACACCGGGGAGCTGTTTTTT. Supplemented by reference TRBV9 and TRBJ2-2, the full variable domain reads DSGVTQTPKHLITATGQRVTLRCSPRSGDLSVYWYQQSLDQGLQFLIQYYNGEERAKGNILERFSAQQFPDLHSELNLSSLELGDSALYFCASSVEDRVDTNTGELFFGEGSRLTVL.

CDR3 amino acids: CASSEWSGVGVNQPQHF. The CDR3 nucleotides read TGTGCCAGCAGTGAATGGTCAGGGGTTGGAGTCAATCAGCCCCAGCATTTT. This chain links TRBV6-1 with TRBJ1-5; a weak D match, TRBD1 (6 bases). Germline V gene data show CDR1 as MNHNS and CDR2 as SASEGT. The V end was cut by 2 bases, the J end by 3 bases, with 17 bases between. The CDR3 length is 17 residues.

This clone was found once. The CDR3 DNA reads as TGCAGCGTTTCTCCGGGACAGGCATCTTACAATGAGCAGTTCTTC. Its protein product is CSVSPGQASYNEQFF. The chain carries TRBV29-1 and TRBJ2-1; TRBD1 matches at 8 bases. This CDR3 region has 15 residues. The V gene's germline CDR1 is SQVTM and CDR2 ANQGSEA. The ends lost 5 bases at V and 4 bases at J; junction bases unmatched: 10.

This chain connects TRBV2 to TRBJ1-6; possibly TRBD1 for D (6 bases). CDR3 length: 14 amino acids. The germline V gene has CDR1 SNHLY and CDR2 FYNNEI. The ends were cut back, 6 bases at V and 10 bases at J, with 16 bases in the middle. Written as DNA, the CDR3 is TGTGCCAGCAGGGCGGGGGCGGAAGGATCACCCCTCCACTTT. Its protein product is CASRAGAEGSPLHF. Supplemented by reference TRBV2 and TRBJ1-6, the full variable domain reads EPEVTQTPSHQVTQMGQEVILRCVPISNHLYFYWYRQILGQKVEFLVSFYNNEISEKSEIFDDQFSVERPDGSNFTLKIRSTKLEDSAMYFCASRAGAEGSPLHFGNGTRLTVT.

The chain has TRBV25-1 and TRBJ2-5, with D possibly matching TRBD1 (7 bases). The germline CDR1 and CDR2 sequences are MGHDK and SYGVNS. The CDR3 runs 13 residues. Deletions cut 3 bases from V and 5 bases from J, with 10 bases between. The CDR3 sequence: CASSEGGQETQYF. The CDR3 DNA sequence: TGTGCCAGCAGTGAGGGGGGACAGGAGACCCAGTACTTC. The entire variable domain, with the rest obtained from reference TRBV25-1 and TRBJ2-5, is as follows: EADIYQTPRYLVIGTGKKITLECSQTMGHDKMYWYQQDPGMELHLIHYSYGVNSTEKGDLSSESTVSRIRTEHFPLTLESARPSHTSQYLCASSEGGQETQYFGPGTRLLVL.

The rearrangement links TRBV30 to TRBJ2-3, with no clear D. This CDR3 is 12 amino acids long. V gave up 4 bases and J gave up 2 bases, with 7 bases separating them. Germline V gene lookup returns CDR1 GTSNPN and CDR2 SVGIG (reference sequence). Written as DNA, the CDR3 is TGTGCCTGGAAATCTTCCACAGATACGCAGTATTTT. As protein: CAWKSSTDTQYF. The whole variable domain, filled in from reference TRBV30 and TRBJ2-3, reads SQTIHQWPATLVQPVGSPLSLECTVEGTSNPNLYWYRQAAGRGLQLLFYSVGIGQISSEVPQNLSASRPQDRQFILSSKKLLLSDSGFYLCAWKSSTDTQYFGPGTRLTVL.

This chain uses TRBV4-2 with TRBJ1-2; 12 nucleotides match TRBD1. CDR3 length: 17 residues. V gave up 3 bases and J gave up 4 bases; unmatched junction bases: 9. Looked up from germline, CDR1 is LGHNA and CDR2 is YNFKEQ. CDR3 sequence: CASSQLGQGAGGYGYTF. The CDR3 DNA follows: TGTGCCAGCAGCCAGCTGGGACAGGGGGCGGGGGGCTATGGCTACACCTTC.

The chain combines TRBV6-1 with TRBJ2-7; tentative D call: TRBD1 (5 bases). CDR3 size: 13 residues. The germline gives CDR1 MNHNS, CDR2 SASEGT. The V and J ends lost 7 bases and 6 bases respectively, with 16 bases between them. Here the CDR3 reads CASTAGPGREQYV. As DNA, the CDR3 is TGTGCCAGCACCGCAGGGCCTGGGCGCGAGCAGTACGTC.

CDR3 protein: CASSLREQGNTEAFF. The DNA of the CDR3 is TGTGCCAGCAGTTTAAGAGAACAGGGGAACACTGAAGCTTTCTTT. The J gene is TRBJ1-1, the V gene TRBV27, with D tentatively TRBD1 (6 bases). The length of the CDR3 is 15 residues. CDR1 MNHEY and CDR2 SMNVEV come from the germline V gene (reference sequence). With 2 bases removed from V and 1 base from J, the gap between germline ends came to 11 bases.

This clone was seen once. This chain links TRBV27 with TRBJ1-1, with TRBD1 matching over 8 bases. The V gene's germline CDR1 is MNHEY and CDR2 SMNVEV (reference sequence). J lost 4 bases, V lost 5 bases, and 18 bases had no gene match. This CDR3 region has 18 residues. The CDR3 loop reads CASSSTFWHRGGSTEAFF. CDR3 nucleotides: TGTGCCAGCAGTAGTACCTTCTGGCACAGGGGGGGCAGCACTGAAGCTTTCTTT.

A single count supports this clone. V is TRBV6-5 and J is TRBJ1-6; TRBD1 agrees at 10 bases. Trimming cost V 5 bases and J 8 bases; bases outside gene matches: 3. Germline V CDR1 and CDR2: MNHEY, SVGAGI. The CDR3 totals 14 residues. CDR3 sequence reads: CASSIGTGDSPLHF. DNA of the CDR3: TGTGCCAGCAGTATCGGGACAGGGGATTCACCCCTCCACTTT.